One sample yielded the 10 T cell receptor beta chains listed below, sequenced in a study of T cell changes during pregnancy in multiple sclerosis. Repertoires were generated with immunoSEQ multiplex PCR, while TCRdb's copy carries only in-frame clones and drops some. The sample contains about 67,000 clones, around 92% of which appear only once. The sample in question was peripheral blood, obtained after pregnancy. These receptors were taken from a female donor with multiple sclerosis, enrolled in a pregnancy study.

This clone has more than one count but fewer than ten. The V and J genes are TRBV25-1 and TRBJ1-1; the match to TRBD1 covers 7 bases. Trimming cost V 3 bases and J 2 bases; bases outside gene matches: 6. Germline V gene lookup returns CDR1 MGHDK and CDR2 SYGVNS. There are 15 residues in the CDR3. The CDR3 loop reads CASSEPGQVNTEAFF. For the CDR3, the DNA is TGTGCCAGCAGTGAGCCTGGACAGGTAAACACTGAAGCTTTCTTT.

This clone was recorded only once. The genes are TRBV5-1 and TRBJ2-4, with D uncertain. Trimming removed 0 bases at V and 0 bases at J, with 7 bases between. This CDR3 spans 15 amino acids. From germline, CDR1 is SGHRS and CDR2 YFSETQ. CDR3 in amino acids: CASSLDIPAKNIQYF. In DNA, the CDR3 is TGCGCCAGCAGCTTGGACATCCCAGCCAAAAACATTCAGTACTTC.

The V gene is TRBV27, the J gene TRBJ2-7; 10 bases match TRBD1. Germline assignment: CDR1 MNHEY and CDR2 SMNVEV (reference sequence). This CDR3 is built from 15 residues. V lost 2 bases to trimming and J lost 4 bases; unmatched junction nucleotides: 5. CDR3 region: CASSLVGDRGYEQYF. CDR3 nucleotides: TGTGCCAGCAGTTTAGTGGGGGACAGGGGTTACGAGCAGTACTTC.

V gene TRBV6-5 combines with J gene TRBJ2-6, with D hard to call. This CDR3 has 12 amino acids. CDR1 MNHEY and CDR2 SVGAGI come from the germline V gene. With 8 bases removed from V and 4 bases from J, the gap between germline ends came to 6 bases. The CDR3, as DNA: TGTGCCAGCCTCTCGGGGGCCAACGTCCTGACTTTC. This translates into CASLSGANVLTF.

The chain uses TRBV7-2 and TRBJ2-1, with 9 nucleotides matching TRBD2. V was clipped by 5 bases and J by 7 bases; unmatched bases: 12. This CDR3 is built from 16 residues. CDR1 and CDR2 (germline): SGHTA, FQGNSA. The CDR3 region has the DNA TGTGCCAGCAGCCCTGCGGCGGGAGGGCCTTGGAATGAGCAGTTCTTC. Its protein is CASSPAAGGPWNEQFF.

V gene TRBV5-1 combines with J gene TRBJ2-1; 10 bases line up with TRBD2. Germline V lookup: CDR1 SGHRS, CDR2 YFSETQ. The CDR3 has 14 residues. Germline trimming cut 4 bases from V and 6 bases from J; bases unmatched to any gene: 4. The CDR3 sequence: CASSPGLASNEQFF. For the CDR3, the DNA is TGCGCCAGCAGCCCGGGACTAGCGAGCAATGAGCAGTTCTTC.

This clone was counted between two and nine times. The chain carries TRBV2 and TRBJ2-7; 9 bases line up with TRBD2. V trimming: 3 bases; J trimming: 3 bases; junction bases outside the gene matches: 9. This CDR3 contains 16 residues. Germline assignment: CDR1 SNHLY and CDR2 FYNNEI. The CDR3 bases are TGTGCCAGCAGTGATAGCGGGAGAAAGGGATTCTACGAGCAGTACTTC. Translated, it gives CASSDSGRKGFYEQYF.

This rearrangement joins TRBV10-3 to TRBJ2-1; D is undetermined. The V end lost 8 bases, the J end lost 4 bases, and 15 bases lay between the germline ends. The CDR3 extends over 14 amino acids. Germline loops: CDR1 ENHRY, CDR2 SYGVKD. For the CDR3, the DNA is TGTGCCATCGAGTCCACGAACGGTTACAATGAGCAGTTCTTC. This codes for CAIESTNGYNEQFF.

The chain couples TRBV6-1 to TRBJ2-1; 7 bases map to TRBD2. With 11 bases clipped from V and 0 bases from J, the junction kept 10 bases outside the gene matches. CDR3 length equals 15 residues. Per the germline V gene, CDR1 is MNHNS and CDR2 is SASEGT. In DNA form, the CDR3 reads TGTGCCGTCCAACAGGTAGCGGGCTCCTACAATGAGCAGTTCTTC. As protein: CAVQQVAGSYNEQFF.

The rearrangement links TRBV27 to TRBJ1-1, with 9 nucleotides matching TRBD1. V dropped 5 bases and J dropped 1; count of bases not matched to a gene: 11. Germline V gene data show CDR1 as MNHEY and CDR2 as SMNVEV (reference sequence). CDR3 length: 17 residues. CDR3 bases: TGTGCCAGCAGTCATACCTTACGGGGACAGGGGAACACTGAAGCTTTCTTT. Translating gives CASSHTLRGQGNTEAFF.